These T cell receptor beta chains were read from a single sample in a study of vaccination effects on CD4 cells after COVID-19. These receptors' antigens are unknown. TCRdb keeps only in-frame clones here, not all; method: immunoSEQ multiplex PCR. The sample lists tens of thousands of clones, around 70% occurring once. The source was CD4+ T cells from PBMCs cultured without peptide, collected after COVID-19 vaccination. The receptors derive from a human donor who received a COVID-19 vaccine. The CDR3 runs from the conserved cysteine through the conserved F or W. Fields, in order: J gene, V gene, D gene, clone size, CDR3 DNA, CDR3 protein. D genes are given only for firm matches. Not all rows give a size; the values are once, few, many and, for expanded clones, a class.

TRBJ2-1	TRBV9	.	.	TGTGCCAGCAGCGTAAGGGTGAGGACGGATTCCTACAATGAGCAGTTCTTC	CASSVRVRTDSYNEQFF
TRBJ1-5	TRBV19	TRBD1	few	TGTGCCAGTAACAAACAGGGGCTGGTTCAGCCCCAGCATTTT	CASNKQGLVQPQHF
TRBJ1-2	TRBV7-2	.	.	TGTGCCAGCAGCTTTAGAACAGCCCAGGGCTACACCTTC	CASSFRTAQGYTF
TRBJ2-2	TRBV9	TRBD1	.	TGTGCCAGCAGCGTATCCCGACAGGGGGATGGGGAGCTGTTTTTT	CASSVSRQGDGELFF
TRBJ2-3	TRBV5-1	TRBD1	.	TGCGCCAGCAGCAAACGACAGGGGGGGTTAGATACGCAGTATTTT	CASSKRQGGLDTQYF
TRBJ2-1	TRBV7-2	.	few	TGTGCCAGCAGCTTAGCCGCAGGGACGAATGAGCAGTTCTTC	CASSLAAGTNEQFF
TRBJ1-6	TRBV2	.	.	TGTGCCAGCAGAGTATCCCAAGTGCAATCACCCCTCCACTTT	CASRVSQVQSPLHF
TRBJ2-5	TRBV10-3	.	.	TGTGCCATCAGTGAGTCGCAAGGGAGGACCCAGTACTTC	CAISESQGRTQYF
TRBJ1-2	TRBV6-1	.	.	TGTGCCAGCAGTGAAGCCCGTCGGTCCCAAGGCTACACCTTC	CASSEARRSQGYTF
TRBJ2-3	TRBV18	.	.	TGTGCCAGCTCACCACCCGGGAGCACAGATACGCAGTATTTT	CASSPPGSTDTQYF
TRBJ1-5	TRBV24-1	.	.	TGTGCCACCAGTGATTGGGGAGGAGGGGCGACAACGAATCAGCCCCAGCATTTT	CATSDWGGGATTNQPQHF
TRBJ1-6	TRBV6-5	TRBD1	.	TGTGCCAGCACCATGGACAGGGGGGGTTCACCCCTCCACTTT	CASTMDRGGSPLHF
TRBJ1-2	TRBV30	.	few	TGTGCCTGGAGTGTTGGTTGGGGACTGGCCTATGGCTACACCTTC	CAWSVGWGLAYGYTF
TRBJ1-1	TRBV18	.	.	TGTGCCAGCTCACCTGGGGGGGGAAACACTGAAGCTTTCTTT	CASSPGGGNTEAFF
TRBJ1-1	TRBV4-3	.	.	TGCGCCAGCAGCCAAACTCAGGGGCTCGCTGAAGCTTTCTTT	CASSQTQGLAEAFF
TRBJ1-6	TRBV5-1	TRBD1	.	TGCGCCAGCAGCTTGAGAGGGGGCGATTCACCCCTCCACTTT	CASSLRGGDSPLHF
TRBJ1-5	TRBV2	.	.	TGTGCCAGCACTAAAAACAGGGACAATCAGCCCCAGCATTTT	CASTKNRDNQPQHF
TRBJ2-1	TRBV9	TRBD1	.	TGTGCCAGCAGCGCCGAAACAGGGGGCGCGAGGAATGAGCAGTTCTTC	CASSAETGGARNEQFF
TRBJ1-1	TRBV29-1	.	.	TGCAGCGTTGTACTGAATATGAACACTGAAGCTTTCTTT	CSVVLNMNTEAFF
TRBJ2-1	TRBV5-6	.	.	TGTGCCAGCAGTTACTCATTCTATGAGCAGTTCTTC	CASSYSFYEQFF
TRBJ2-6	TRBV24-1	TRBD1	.	TGTGCCACCAGTGAACCTGGCCCGGGACAGGAAGGATCTGGGGCCAACGTCCTGACTTTC	CATSEPGPGQEGSGANVLTF
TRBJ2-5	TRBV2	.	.	TGTGCCAGCAGCTCGGGGGCCCGGGAGACCCAGTACTTC	CASSSGARETQYF
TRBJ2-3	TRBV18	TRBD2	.	TGTGCCAGCACGGGAGCGGGACCCACAGATACGCAGTATTTT	CASTGAGPTDTQYF
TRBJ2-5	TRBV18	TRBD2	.	TGTGCCAGCTCCCCTAGACTAGCGGGGGTTCCGTACCAAGAGACCCAGTACTTC	CASSPRLAGVPYQETQYF